Sequencing of this T cell receptor (beta chain) was carried out in a study of T cell responses to AZD1222 COVID-19 vaccine (dated by TCRdb to about 2021). Broadly, across the study: Because spike-specific TCR depth and breadth did not differ between the two schedules, AZD1222 recipients who got a second dose at roughly 4 weeks were pooled with those who got a second dose at roughly 12 weeks. A total of 233 trial participants underwent TCR sequencing, of whom 207 received two doses of AZD1222 and about 25 received two doses of the MenACWY control vaccine. Trial participants were enrolled into age subgroups of 18-55, 56-69 and 70-plus years, which contained around 150, 28 and 57 TCR-sequenced participants, respectively.

As concerns this clone: Its antigen remains undetermined. No much larger clonotype is one base removed from it; base qualities were not supplied.

According to the germline V gene (reference sequence), CDR1 reads SGHAT and CDR2 reads FQDESV. Measured from the cysteine to the phenylalanine, the CDR3 is 16 residues long. Only the CDR3 portion is preserved as DNA: 48 bases, with reading frame beginning at the first base. V trim: 2 bases; J trim: 4 bases; unmatched bases: 9. The meaning of the sample's time point label: baseline before first vaccination. The vaccinee samples were drawn from two UK trials, COV001 and COV002, one of which was a single-blind randomized controlled phase 2/3 trial testing AZD1222 (ChAdOx1 nCoV-19) in healthy adults. Trial participant PBMC samples were collected at day 0 and day 28 after the second dose for TCRbeta chain sequencing. The CDR3 regions of human TCRbeta chains were analyzed by immunosequencing. The paper's processing steps were these. TCRs in the repertoires were compared against a reference library of SARS-CoV-2-specific TCRs that had been generated with the MIRA antigen-specificity platform. Breadth meant the fraction of unique TCRs that were SARS-CoV-2-associated, whereas depth meant the fraction of total T cells that were SARS-CoV-2-associated. Using the MIRA data, every spike-specific TCR was mapped to the spike region that the TCR reacted to and assigned to either a CD4 or a CD8 class. Log10-transformed breadth and depth values were compared by one-way ANOVA with Sidak's multiple comparisons tests. Imported from immuneACCESS, the table was reduced by TCRdb to in-frame sequences with V and J called. These copies leave out some clones; in studies compared against another copy, an unresolved V gene accounts for under half, and the cause of the remainder is not known. The DNA gave D and trimming, while V, J and clone size come from that table. The sample records 150,000 to 190,000 clones, about nine tenths of which are singletons. The top ten clones comprise 1.5% to 2% of the sample.

Overall study results and their limits: Because no day 14 peak-response samples were available, repertoires were characterized only after the peak T cell response. The vaccine-associated CD4 TCRs covered the entire spike protein, and the dominant responses fell in regions 160-218 and 743-854. Participants were mostly white British, with more females than males. The authors suggested clonal diversity may have been underestimated. In the small 56-69-year group, the increase in depth fell short of significance, most likely because of low power. Reportedly, almost half of the unique spike-specific TCRs recognized epitopes lying outside the regions that are mutated in the B.1.351 and B.1.1.7 variants. A significant rise in spike-specific TCR breadth and depth was observed after two AZD1222 doses relative to day 0 and relative to MenACWY recipients. Conclusions about previously exposed vaccinees were limited because only a handful of AZD1222 recipients were SARS-CoV-2 seropositive at baseline.

The V gene is TRBV11-1 and the J gene is TRBJ2-5; the junction holds 8 bases that match TRBD1. This TCR was recovered from an adult in good health. Sample: peripheral blood, taken on day 0 of AZD1222 vaccination. CDR3 protein: CASSLFRTGMRETQYF. The nucleotides are TGTGCCAGCAGCTTATTCCGGACAGGGATGAGAGAGACCCAGTACTTC.